Presented here are 22 T cell receptor beta chains from one specimen sequenced in a study of T cell changes during pregnancy in multiple sclerosis. Measured with immunoSEQ multiplex PCR; TCRdb has only the in-frame clones, and not every one. The sample lists 40,000 to 45,000 clones; around nine tenths were seen once. The starting material was CD4+ T cells from peripheral blood mononuclear cells, obtained after pregnancy. Every receptor here comes from a female donor with multiple sclerosis, enrolled in a pregnancy study.

This chain connects TRBV19 to TRBJ1-5; D gene uncertain. The CDR3 is 14 residues long. V gave up 7 bases and J gave up 5 bases, with 15 bases separating them. Germline CDR1 and CDR2: LNHDA and SQIVND (reference sequence). Here the CDR3 reads CASKIWPSYQPQHF. For the CDR3, the DNA is TGTGCCAGTAAAATCTGGCCCTCTTATCAGCCCCAGCATTTT.

The chain joins TRBV5-1 to TRBJ1-1; TRBD1 might be the D (5 bases). The CDR3 covers 14 residues. V was pared by 1 base and J by 5 bases, with 12 bases between. In germline, CDR1 is SGHRS, CDR2 YFSETQ. The CDR3 protein is CASSLTVGGTEAFF. The CDR3 region has the DNA TGCGCCAGCAGCTTGACGGTCGGGGGTACTGAAGCTTTCTTT.

V is TRBV2 and J is TRBJ2-7; D is unclear. The V end lost 5 bases, the J end lost 2 bases, and 16 bases lay between the germline ends. The germline gives CDR1 SNHLY, CDR2 FYNNEI. This CDR3 has 15 residues. The CDR3 spells CASSTRSTRTYEQYF. DNA of the CDR3: TGTGCCAGCAGTACGCGATCGACAAGAACCTACGAGCAGTACTTC.

The genes are TRBV7-3 and TRBJ2-1, with 13 bases matching TRBD2. The CDR3 spans 20 residues. V shed 5 bases, J shed 0 bases, and the junction held 13 bases outside the gene matches. Germline CDR1 is SGHTA and CDR2 is FQGTGA. CDR3 nucleotide sequence: TGTGCCAGCAGCCCACTAGCGGGGGGGCAGTACCTGAGCTCCTACAATGAGCAGTTCTTC. This sequence encodes CASSPLAGGQYLSSYNEQFF.

This rearrangement joins TRBV6-1 to TRBJ2-2; D is unclear. CDR1 and CDR2 (germline): MNHNS, SASEGT. This CDR3 region has 14 residues. Trimming took 6 bases from V and 7 from J, leaving 15 bases between them. CDR3 region: CASSAIIGFGELFF. The CDR3 DNA reads TGTGCCAGCAGCGCCATTATCGGGTTCGGGGAGCTGTTTTTT.

The J gene is TRBJ2-4, the V gene TRBV5-3; the D gene is possibly TRBD2 (7 bases). TRBV5-3 is an ORF, with its function uncertain. V gave up 0 bases and J gave up 0 bases, with 28 bases separating them. There are 22 residues in the CDR3. The CDR3 loop reads CARSLGGQRGRFPLLAKNIQYF. The CDR3 DNA reads TGTGCCAGAAGCTTGGGGGGGCAGCGGGGCCGATTTCCTTTATTAGCCAAAAACATTCAGTACTTC.

The chain is built from TRBV23-1 and TRBJ1-1; TRBD1 matches at 12 bases. TRBV23-1 is assigned to the ORF class and has an uncertain function. The CDR3 sequence is 19 residues long. Trimming cost V 2 bases and J 4 bases; bases outside gene matches: 14. Here the CDR3 DNA reads TGCGCCAGCAGTCAACTCCACTCTAGGGACAGGGGGCGAGGCACTGAAGCTTTCTTT. Protein product: CASSQLHSRDRGRGTEAFF.

The chain combines TRBV5-4 with TRBJ2-3, with TRBD2 matching over 8 bases. V dropped 3 bases and J dropped 6; count of bases not matched to a gene: 9. CDR3 length: 15 residues. Germline assignment: CDR1 SGHNT and CDR2 YYREEE (reference sequence). CDR3 in amino acids: CASSSPGTRSDTQYF. The CDR3 nucleotides read TGTGCCAGCAGCTCCCCCGGGACTAGAAGCGATACGCAGTATTTT.

The genes are TRBV27 and TRBJ1-4; D gene unclear. Germline values: CDR1 MNHEY, CDR2 SMNVEV (reference sequence). The CDR3 extends over 14 amino acids. V lost 3 bases and J 4 bases, leaving 9 bases between the germline ends. CDR3 protein: CASSFPRFNEKLFF. For the CDR3, the DNA is TGTGCCAGCAGTTTCCCGAGATTTAATGAAAAACTGTTTTTT.

This chain links TRBV28 with TRBJ1-2; no definite D call. V was pared by 5 bases and J by 3 bases, with 16 bases between. The germline gives CDR1 MDHEN, CDR2 SYDVKM. The CDR3 covers 15 residues. CDR3 DNA: TGTGCCAGCAGTACATCTGGGCCACTGGACTATGGCTACACCTTC. It encodes CASSTSGPLDYGYTF.

J is TRBJ2-3 and V is TRBV9; D may be TRBD1 (6 bases). This CDR3 spans 13 amino acids. V lost 5 bases to trimming and J lost 6 bases, with 13 bases between them. The V gene's germline CDR1 is SGDLS and CDR2 YYNGEE. For the CDR3, the DNA is TGTGCCAGCAGGAGGGACACGGGGGATACGCAGTATTTT. Translated, it gives CASRRDTGDTQYF.

This clone was seen more than once but under ten times. V is TRBV4-1 and J is TRBJ1-2; D is unclear. Germline CDR1 reads MGHRA; CDR2 reads YSYEKL. Trimming shortened V by 0 bases and J by 4 bases, and 12 bases separated the two germline ends. The CDR3 has 15 amino acids. The DNA for the CDR3 is TGCGCCAGCAGCCAAGATAGAGGAAGGTTCTATGGCTACACCTTC. Translation: CASSQDRGRFYGYTF.

V gene TRBV18 combines with J gene TRBJ1-4; the D gene is possibly TRBD1 (5 bases). Germline V gene lookup returns CDR1 KGHSH and CDR2 LQKENI. Trimming pared 5 bases from V and 8 bases from J, leaving 12 bases between. This CDR3 has 13 residues. Here the CDR3 DNA reads TGTGCCAGCTCAGGCAGGGTGAGCGAAAAACTGTTTTTT. This encodes CASSGRVSEKLFF.

V is TRBV27 and J is TRBJ2-3, with D possibly TRBD1 on 5 matching bases. CDR1 is MNHEY and CDR2 is SMNVEV in the germline V gene (reference sequence). The CDR3 spans 14 residues. Trimming shortened V by 6 bases and J by 3 bases, and 13 bases separated the two germline ends. The CDR3 coding sequence is TGTGCCAGCAGCCTAAACAGGATAACAGATACGCAGTATTTT. Amino acid sequence: CASSLNRITDTQYF.

This clone showed up just once. The chain has TRBV4-1 and TRBJ1-2; 8 bases map to TRBD1. The germline CDR1 and CDR2 sequences are MGHRA and YSYEKL. V was clipped by 4 bases and J by 3 bases; unmatched bases: 7. CDR3 length: 15 amino acids. The CDR3 bases are TGCGCCAGCAGCCTGGGGACAGGTATAGACTATGGCTACACCTTC. Its protein product is CASSLGTGIDYGYTF.

The J gene is TRBJ2-5, the V gene TRBV7-3; D is ambiguous. This CDR3 is 13 amino acids long. Trimming removed 4 bases at V and 2 bases at J, with 8 bases between. The germline gives CDR1 SGHTA, CDR2 FQGTGA. CDR3 coding DNA: TGTGCCAGCAGCTATCTACCTCAAGAGACCCAGTACTTC. Protein product: CASSYLPQETQYF.

The V gene is TRBV2, the J gene TRBJ1-6, with D perhaps matching TRBD1 (6 bases). The ends were cut back, 4 bases at V and 0 bases at J, with 7 bases in the middle. Germline-derived CDR1 and CDR2 are SNHLY and FYNNEI. CDR3 size: 15 residues. CDR3 region: CASSADSSYNSPLHF. Written as DNA, the CDR3 is TGTGCCAGCAGTGCGGACAGCTCCTATAATTCACCCCTCCACTTT. The whole variable domain, remainder taken from reference TRBV2 and TRBJ1-6, is EPEVTQTPSHQVTQMGQEVILRCVPISNHLYFYWYRQILGQKVEFLVSFYNNEISEKSEIFDDQFSVERPDGSNFTLKIRSTKLEDSAMYFCASSADSSYNSPLHFGNGTRLTVT.

The CDR3 DNA follows: TGCGCCAGCAGCTCAGGGGAGCCCGGGGAGCTGTTTTTT. Protein product: CASSSGEPGELFF. This chain joins TRBV5-1 and TRBJ2-2; TRBD1 might be the D (6 bases). Germline-derived CDR1 and CDR2 are SGHRS and YFSETQ. The CDR3 is made up of 13 amino acids. V shed 3 bases and J shed 6 bases, with 9 bases lying between them.

This clone was counted once. The chain has TRBV4-1 and TRBJ2-3; 7 bases align to TRBD1. Germline CDR1 and CDR2: MGHRA and YSYEKL. Trimming cost V 2 bases and J 2 bases; bases outside gene matches: 7. The CDR3 extends over 16 amino acids. The CDR3 reads CASSQMGRGFTDTQYF. The CDR3 DNA reads TGCGCCAGCAGCCAAATGGGCAGGGGGTTCACAGATACGCAGTATTTT.

This clone was seen a single time. The chain links TRBV5-1 to TRBJ2-7, with TRBD1 matching 11 bases. The CDR3 length is 14 residues. Germline V gene data show CDR1 as SGHRS and CDR2 as YFSETQ. V lost 2 bases and J lost 5; bases outside the gene matches: 3. The CDR3 loop reads CASSFGTGGNEQYF. CDR3 coding DNA: TGCGCCAGCAGCTTCGGGACAGGGGGGAACGAGCAGTACTTC.

J is TRBJ1-5 and V is TRBV19; D not certain. The CDR3 is made up of 15 amino acids. V was shortened by 8 bases and J by 1 base, with 15 bases between the two germline ends. Per the germline V gene, CDR1 is LNHDA and CDR2 is SQIVND (reference sequence). This chain's CDR3 is CASDFKRRSNQPQHF. In DNA, the CDR3 is TGTGCCAGTGACTTCAAGCGGAGAAGCAATCAGCCCCAGCATTTT.

The chain employs TRBV28 and TRBJ2-7, with D possibly matching TRBD2 (6 bases). The CDR3 runs to 19 residues. Germline V lookup: CDR1 MDHEN, CDR2 SYDVKM. Trimming left V 4 bases short and J 3 bases short, with 28 bases between. The CDR3 loop is CASSSGSPTGLGGVYEQYF. As DNA, the CDR3 is TGTGCCAGCAGTTCCGGGTCCCCGACGGGGCTCGGGGGAGTCTACGAGCAGTACTTC. Full variable domain (rest looked up from reference TRBV28 and TRBJ2-7): DVKVTQSSRYLVKRTGEKVFLECVQDMDHENMFWYRQDPGLGLRLIYFSYDVKMKEKGDIPEGYSVSREKKERFSLILESASTNQTSMYLCASSSGSPTGLGGVYEQYFGPGTRLTVT.